This entry lists 13 T cell receptor beta chains sequenced from one sample in a study of blood T cells in healthy people across ages. The authors ran a second PCR of 7 to 11 cycles using a sample-barcoded 5' primer and a J-beta primer mix. TCRdb recomputed calls from the 5' RACE reads with MiXCR, one row per CDR3 protein. The repertoire includes about 930,000 distinct CDR3 sequences, roughly 29% of them detected once, and about 9.4% sits in the top ten. A further study also used this sample, focusing on T cells of mothers and their children.

The specimen sequenced was blood. The receptors shown here come from a woman aged 40 to 50 in good health.

This clonotype was seen ten or more times. The DNA for the CDR3 is TGCAGTGCTAGAGTTGCGGACATCGGTACGCAGTATTTT. This encodes CSARVADIGTQYF. The chain joins TRBV20-1 to TRBJ2-3, with a possible D match to TRBD1 (5 bases). CDR1 is DFQATT and CDR2 is SNEGSKA in the germline V gene (reference sequence). Trimming pared 1 base from V and 8 bases from J, leaving 13 bases between. The CDR3 covers 13 residues.

The J gene is TRBJ1-1, the V gene TRBV3-1; 8 bases are shared with TRBD1. Germline V gives CDR1 LGHDT, CDR2 YNNKEL (reference sequence). V lost 2 bases and J lost 1; bases outside the gene matches: 3. The CDR3 has 15 residues. The CDR3 loop is CASSQSDRANTEAFF. CDR3 in DNA: TGTGCCAGCAGCCAATCGGACAGGGCGAACACTGAAGCTTTCTTT.

The rearrangement links TRBV28 to TRBJ1-2, with unresolved D. The CDR3 length is 14 residues. Between the trimmed V and J ends, which lost 2 bases and 6 bases, there was a span of 13 bases. The germline CDR1 and CDR2 sequences are MDHEN and SYDVKM. The CDR3 sequence: CASSLVTVNHGYTF. CDR3 in DNA: TGTGCCAGCAGTTTAGTTACAGTCAACCATGGCTACACCTTC.

Ten or more counts support this clonotype. The rearrangement links TRBV29-1 to TRBJ2-7; perhaps TRBD1 as D (6 bases). The germline gives CDR1 SQVTM, CDR2 ANQGSEA. V was pared by 7 bases and J by 1 base, with 17 bases between. This CDR3 comprises 14 residues. CDR3 nucleotide sequence: TGCAGCGCCTCGGACAGAGCTTCGTCCTACGAGCAGTACTTC. Translation: CSASDRASSYEQYF.

This chain uses TRBV28 with TRBJ1-2, with 8 bases lining up with TRBD1. Trimming removed 6 bases from V and 7 bases from J; junction bases left unmatched: 7. The CDR3 totals 13 residues. The V gene's germline CDR1 is MDHEN and CDR2 SYDVKM. CDR3 DNA: TGTGCCAGCAGCAGGACAGGGAAAGGTGGCTACACCTTC. Its translation: CASSRTGKGGYTF.

The CDR3 here is CASSMGQNSNQPQHF. DNA of the CDR3: TGTGCCAGCAGTATGGGGCAGAATAGCAATCAGCCCCAGCATTTT. This sequence joins TRBV12-3 or TRBV12-4 and TRBJ1-5; maybe TRBD1 (5 bases). The V end was cut by 5 bases, the J end by 0 bases, with 11 bases between. The CDR3 has 15 residues.

This chain connects TRBV25-1 to TRBJ2-7, with D perhaps being TRBD1 or TRBD2 (5 bases each). The J call may be mistaken, given a closer DNA end match to TRBJ2-5. Germline CDR1 MGHDK, CDR2 SYGVNS. This CDR3 comprises 16 residues. The CDR3 protein is CASSEYNIGDAQTQYF. CDR3 DNA sequence: TGTGCCAGCAGTGAATATAATATCGGGGACGCGCAGACCCAGTACTTC.

This clonotype has more than one count but fewer than ten. This rearrangement joins TRBV20-1 to TRBJ1-1, with D maybe TRBD1 (5 bases). The germline V gene has CDR1 DFQATT and CDR2 SNEGSKA (reference sequence). Trimming stripped 3 bases from V and 5 bases from J, with 16 bases between. The CDR3 runs to 14 residues. The CDR3 nucleotides are TGCAGTGCTAGCGGCGTAGGGGTCCAGACTGAAGCTTTCTTT. Encoded protein: CSASGVGVQTEAFF.

This clonotype was detected ten times or more. This chain connects TRBV29-1 to TRBJ2-7, with TRBD1 as a possible D gene (6 bases). Trimming took 6 bases from V and 2 from J, leaving 11 bases between them. The CDR3 loop spans 12 amino acids. Germline values: CDR1 SQVTM, CDR2 ANQGSEA. The CDR3 DNA is TGCAGCGTAGCTACAGGGACCTACGAGCAGTACTTC. Protein sequence: CSVATGTYEQYF.

This clonotype was seen ten or more times. The chain is built from TRBV28 and TRBJ2-4; maybe TRBD1 (6 bases). Germline loops: CDR1 MDHEN, CDR2 SYDVKM. The CDR3 has 12 residues. V was shortened by 6 bases and J by 9 bases, with 12 bases between the two germline ends. In DNA form, the CDR3 reads TGTGCCAGCAGCCCCAGGGGTGGCATTCAGTACTTC. This gives the protein CASSPRGGIQYF.

The table lists this clonotype with many counts. The chain uses TRBV20-1 and TRBJ2-7; either TRBD1 or TRBD2 may supply D (5 bases each). This CDR3 spans 11 amino acids. Germline V lookup: CDR1 DFQATT, CDR2 SNEGSKA (reference sequence). The V gene lost 5 bases and the J gene lost 6 bases, with 11 bases spanning the gap. The CDR3 spells CSAFTGGEQYF. The CDR3 DNA is TGCAGTGCTTTCACAGGAGGCGAGCAGTACTTC.

CDR3 nucleotides: TGTGCCAGCAGCCCACGACCGAACAATGAGCAGTACTTC. Residues: CASSPRPNNEQYF. This sequence joins TRBV7-8 and TRBJ2-7; D unresolved. This CDR3 region has 13 residues. Trimming shortened V by 5 bases and J by 7 bases, and 15 bases separated the two germline ends. In germline, CDR1 is SGHVS, CDR2 FQNEAQ.

This clonotype occurred a few times. The V call is TRBV4-1, the J call TRBJ2-5, with 9 bases fitting TRBD1. Looked up from germline, CDR1 is MGHRA and CDR2 is YSYEKL. J lost 4 bases, V lost 3 bases, and 9 bases had no gene match. This CDR3 is 16 amino acids long. The CDR3 nucleotides are TGCGCCAGCAGCCACGGATCACAGGGGGCTGGAGAGACCCAGTACTTC. This codes for CASSHGSQGAGETQYF.